This paragraph reports one T cell receptor beta chain. The antigen remains undetermined. This record comes from a study of cytotoxic CD8 clonotypes in ibrutinib-treated CLL. A 1 in 200,000 to 1 in 1 million T cell depth was the sequencing target. Assay used: immunoSEQ multiplex PCR; TCRdb lists only in-frame clones, some missing. The table has approximately 130,000 clones, around 84% seen once. Findings and limits, study-wide: Public clonotypes, an uncommon group, contracted or remained stable on treatment.

CDR3 length equals 15 residues. From germline, CDR1 is GTSNPN and CDR2 SVGIG (reference sequence). The V and J ends lost 5 bases and 0 bases respectively, with 14 bases between them. This receptor was taken from a human donor with chronic lymphocytic leukemia. The chain uses TRBV30 and TRBJ1-3; D might be TRBD1 (5 bases). Material: PBMCs, obtained after 24 months of ibrutinib treatment. CDR3 nucleotides: TGTGCCTGGGGCCGGGACTCCGCCTCTGGAAACACCATATATTTT. Its protein product is CAWGRDSASGNTIYF. The whole variable domain, filled in from reference TRBV30 and TRBJ1-3, reads SQTIHQWPATLVQPVGSPLSLECTVEGTSNPNLYWYRQAAGRGLQLLFYSVGIGQISSEVPQNLSASRPQDRQFILSSKKLLLSDSGFYLCAWGRDSASGNTIYFGEGSWLTVV.